This T cell receptor beta chain was sequenced for a study of blood T cell repertoires in COVID-19. Across the study: The United States, Italy and Spain supplied acute and convalescent COVID-19 samples. PBMCs, B-cell-depleted T cells, or T cells provided the cDNA or gDNA that made up the material.

CDR1 and CDR2 (germline): MGHRA, YSYEKL. V was clipped by 6 bases and J by 3 bases; unmatched bases: 6. This CDR3 spans 14 amino acids. TCRdb's table, derived via immunoSEQ multiplex PCR, lists solely in-frame clones and lacks some. The sample lists roughly 300,000 clones, roughly 86% occurring once. Participants came from 20 to 25 US areas, aged about 18 to 95 years. Donors in Cohort 3 counted as recovered after two negative PCRs, clearance, or symptom resolution. The chain couples TRBV4-1 to TRBJ2-3, with 7 bases fitting TRBD1. The clonotype originates from a woman in her 30s who had recovered from COVID-19. The sample taken for sequencing was PBMCs or T cells enriched from blood (not recorded which). The CDR3 DNA sequence: TGCGCCAGCAGTCAGACAGGGTGGACAGATACGCAGTATTTT. Its protein product is CASSQTGWTDTQYF.